This TCR delta chain emerged from a study of γδ T cells in repeated Plasmodium falciparum infection. Whole-study context: Malian repertoires were sampled cross-sectionally without transmission and longitudinally through febrile malaria.

Flow sorting of PBMC yielded separate Vgamma9/Vdelta2+ and Vdelta2-negative gammadelta T cell populations for bulk repertoire analysis. TCRdb re-called the multiplex PCR reads with CATT. The data contain around 46,000 delta-chain clones, about 2% of them singletons. This CDR3 has 22 amino acids. V dropped 3 bases and J dropped 0 bases, with 32 bases sitting between them. Germline values: CDR1 TSWWSYY, CDR2 QGS. Remarks on this clone: This DNA's translation and the protein TCRdb lists, from a much larger clone, do not match at residue 11, likely due to a read error; the protein shown is translated from the DNA.

J is TRDJ1 and V is TRDV1, with D tentatively TRDD2 or TRDD3 (5 bases each). Matching the DNA to germline supplied the J gene, which TCRdb does not give. The clonotype was recovered from a pool of human donors (malaria-infected and uninfected, not separated). The sequenced sample was gamma-delta T cells from blood. The chain's CDR3 is CALGDPWPHLPRTGEYTDKLIF. The CDR3, as DNA: TGTGCTCTTGGGGACCCTTGGCCCCATCTTCCACGTACCGGGGAGTACACCGATAAACTCATCTTT.